This entry lists 30 T cell receptor beta chains sequenced from one sample in a study of T cell repertoires in cytomegalovirus infection. TCRdb reanalysed the reads using MiXCR and keeps one entry per CDR3 protein. This sample has a few hundred thousand distinct CDR3 sequences, with around 18% found just once. Sequenced: PBMCs. All receptors derive from a human donor in good health (CMV status not recorded). Some clones in this sample may be carry-over from other donors' samples.

This clonotype was seen many times. The chain couples TRBV7-2 to TRBJ2-5, with 9 bases fitting TRBD1. The germline V gene has CDR1 SGHTA and CDR2 FQGNSA. The trim removed 4 bases at V and 4 bases at J, leaving 4 bases unmatched. The CDR3 extends over 14 amino acids. In nucleotides, the CDR3 is TGTGCCAGCAGCTCTGGACAGGGGATAGAGACCCAGTACTTC. This codes for CASSSGQGIETQYF.

This clonotype was found many times. The V and J genes are TRBV18 and TRBJ1-2, with D unclear. The germline gives CDR1 KGHSH, CDR2 LQKENI. The CDR3 spans 12 residues. V was shortened by 2 bases and J by 4 bases, with 5 bases between the two germline ends. Here the CDR3 DNA reads TGTGCCAGCTCACCAGCCGGCTATGGCTACACCTTC. Protein: CASSPAGYGYTF.

This clonotype was recorded a few times. V usage is TRBV7-2 and J usage is TRBJ1-1, with D unclear. CDR3 size: 17 residues. The germline CDR1 and CDR2 sequences are SGHTA and FQGNSA. V was shortened by 5 bases and J by 1 base, with 20 bases between the two germline ends. CDR3 DNA sequence: TGTGCCAGCAGCCCCCCCGGGTACGGGAATCGGAACACTGAAGCTTTCTTT. Protein: CASSPPGYGNRNTEAFF.

The table lists this clonotype with a few counts. V is TRBV28 and J is TRBJ1-2, with 11 bases aligning to TRBD1. The CDR3 runs to 15 residues. The germline V gene encodes CDR1 MDHEN and CDR2 SYDVKM. Trimming removed 6 bases from V and 8 bases from J; junction bases left unmatched: 11. The CDR3 region has the DNA TGTGCCAGCAGCCAACCGGGACAGGGGGTCGGCGGCTACACCTTC. It specifies CASSQPGQGVGGYTF.

This clonotype has ten or more counts. This chain joins TRBV7-2 and TRBJ1-1, with TRBD1 matching over 8 bases. CDR1 is SGHTA, CDR2 FQGNSA, per germline. The CDR3 loop spans 14 amino acids. Trimming took 5 bases from V and 11 from J; bases not matched to a gene: 13. The CDR3 nucleotides are TGTGCCAGCAGCCCTGACAGGGGCTTCTTGCGGGCTTTCTTT. This encodes CASSPDRGFLRAFF.

The rearrangement uses TRBV5-1 and TRBJ1-1; D may be TRBD1 (5 bases). V was clipped by 4 bases and J by 5 bases, with 12 bases between them. Germline V CDR1 and CDR2: SGHRS, YFSETQ. The CDR3 has 13 residues. The chain's CDR3 is CASSLMGVTEAFF. CDR3 DNA sequence: TGCGCCAGCAGCCTCATGGGGGTTACTGAAGCTTTCTTT.

There are a few counts of this clonotype. The V gene is TRBV7-6, the J gene TRBJ2-2; TRBD1 agrees at 8 bases. V dropped 5 bases and J dropped 2; count of bases not matched to a gene: 7. The CDR3 runs to 16 residues. Per germline, CDR1 SGHVS and CDR2 FNYEAQ. The CDR3, as DNA: TGTGCCAGCAGCATCTGGACAGGGAGTAACACCGGGGAGCTGTTTTTT. Translating it yields CASSIWTGSNTGELFF.

In this sample, this clonotype turned up a few times. The V gene is TRBV14, the J gene TRBJ2-5; perhaps D is TRBD1 or TRBD2 (5 bases each). CDR1 is SGHDN and CDR2 is FVKESK in the germline V gene. Trimming pared 2 bases from V and 5 bases from J, leaving 21 bases between. This CDR3 has 17 amino acids. In DNA, the CDR3 is TGTGCCAGCAGCCAACCGGGGACGGAACCCGCCAAGGAGACCCAGTACTTC. Its protein product is CASSQPGTEPAKETQYF.

The gene calls are TRBV5-1 and TRBJ1-3; possibly TRBD1 for D (5 bases). The CDR3 sequence is 16 residues long. Germline CDR1 and CDR2: SGHRS and YFSETQ. V lost 0 bases to trimming and J lost 0 bases, with 10 bases between them. The CDR3 here is CASSLAGVNSGNTIYF. Written as DNA, the CDR3 is TGCGCCAGCAGCTTGGCGGGGGTGAACTCTGGAAACACCATATATTTT.

This chain connects TRBV15 to TRBJ1-3; no reliable D call. V was shortened by 7 bases and J by 0 bases, with 13 bases between the two germline ends. The CDR3 contains 15 residues. From germline, CDR1 is LNHNV and CDR2 YYDKDF (reference sequence). In DNA form, the CDR3 reads TGTGCCACCAAAAGGGCTCCTGACTCTGGAAACACCATATATTTT. Translation gives CATKRAPDSGNTIYF.

This clonotype showed up many times. This chain links TRBV7-9 with TRBJ2-2; 8 bases are shared with TRBD1. The CDR3 is 14 amino acids. J gave up 8 bases and V 6 bases, and 8 bases lay outside the gene matches. The germline V gene encodes CDR1 SEHNR and CDR2 FQNEAQ (reference sequence). Here the CDR3 reads CASSPDRGPGELFF. CDR3 in DNA: TGTGCCAGCAGTCCTGACAGGGGCCCAGGGGAGCTGTTTTTT.

The CDR3: CASSGSLVFTDTQYF. In nucleotides, the CDR3 is TGTGCCAGCAGCGGTTCCCTAGTTTTCACAGATACGCAGTATTTT. This chain links TRBV9 with TRBJ2-3, with D hard to call. Deletions cut 3 bases from V and 2 bases from J, with 13 bases between. CDR3 length: 15 amino acids. Germline V gene sequence: CDR1 SGDLS, CDR2 YYNGEE.

This clonotype has a count of ten or more. The rearrangement joins TRBV12-3 or TRBV12-4 to TRBJ2-5, with D maybe TRBD1 (7 bases). The CDR3 covers 15 residues. Trimming cost V 4 bases and J 5 bases, with 17 bases left between them. CDR3 loop: CASSSARGVNETQYF. The CDR3 nucleotides read TGTGCCAGCAGTTCCGCCAGGGGGGTGAACGAGACCCAGTACTTC.

This clonotype was seen only a few times. This CDR3 is CAISELSGSTDTQYF. DNA of the CDR3: TGTGCCATCAGTGAGTTGAGCGGAAGCACAGATACGCAGTATTTT. The chain links TRBV10-3 to TRBJ2-3, with D perhaps matching TRBD2 (5 bases). Trimming took 1 base from V and 0 from J, leaving 8 bases between them. Germline V CDR1 and CDR2: ENHRY, SYGVKD. The CDR3 sequence is 15 residues long.

The CDR3 region is CSALASGLAYEQYF. The DNA of the CDR3 is TGCAGCGCCCTGGCGTCGGGACTGGCCTACGAGCAGTACTTC. The rearrangement links TRBV29-1 to TRBJ2-7, with D possibly being TRBD2 (6 bases). There are 14 residues in the CDR3. Between the trimmed V and J ends, which lost 7 bases and 2 bases, there was a span of 18 bases. Germline V gives CDR1 SQVTM, CDR2 ANQGSEA.

This clonotype was detected ten times or more. The chain uses TRBV12-3 or TRBV12-4 and TRBJ1-3; D is undetermined. Trimming removed 6 bases at V and 0 bases at J, with 12 bases between. This CDR3 has 15 residues. In DNA form, the CDR3 reads TGTGCCAGCAGAGAGGACGGCCACTCTGGAAACACCATATATTTT. It codes for CASREDGHSGNTIYF.

This clonotype was observed a handful of times. This chain links TRBV2 with TRBJ1-3; possibly TRBD1 for D (6 bases). The CDR3 totals 17 residues. Trimming stripped 6 bases from V and 0 bases from J, with 18 bases between. The germline gives CDR1 SNHLY, CDR2 FYNNEI. The CDR3 region has the DNA TGTGCCAGCAGCCTTACCTCCGGGACATACTCTGGAAACACCATATATTTT. Residues: CASSLTSGTYSGNTIYF.

This clonotype turned up a few times. The rearrangement joins TRBV19 to TRBJ1-3; D uncertain. The CDR3 consists of 11 residues. CDR1 is LNHDA, CDR2 SQIVND, per germline (reference sequence). V gave up 11 bases and J gave up 3 bases, with 8 bases separating them. CDR3 residues: CAGRVGNTIYF. The CDR3 DNA follows: TGTGCCGGGAGAGTTGGAAACACCATATATTTT.

This clonotype was detected a few times. V is TRBV29-1 and J is TRBJ2-3; 7 positions match TRBD1. The CDR3 spans 11 residues. V shed 7 bases and J 4 bases; nucleotides not matched to a gene: 2. Per germline, CDR1 SQVTM and CDR2 ANQGSEA. The CDR3 is CSAQGADTQYF. CDR3 DNA: TGCAGCGCGCAGGGGGCAGATACGCAGTATTTT.

This clonotype was seen a few times. The rearrangement joins TRBV20-1 to TRBJ2-2; D not resolved. The germline V gene encodes CDR1 DFQATT and CDR2 SNEGSKA (reference sequence). V lost 0 bases to trimming and J lost 7 bases, with 15 bases between them. The CDR3 contains 15 residues. CDR3 coding DNA: TGCAGTGCTAGAGATTTAGCTCGCCTAGGCGGGGAGCTGTTTTTT. This sequence encodes CSARDLARLGGELFF.

This clonotype was counted at least ten times. The chain joins TRBV7-8 to TRBJ2-1; D possibly matches TRBD1 or TRBD2 (5 bases each). Per the germline V gene, CDR1 is SGHVS and CDR2 is FQNEAQ. The CDR3 length is 15 residues. V was trimmed by 5 bases and J by 4 bases, leaving 15 bases between them. The CDR3 reads CASSVPGRKYNEQFF. CDR3 DNA: TGTGCCAGCAGCGTACCGGGACGCAAGTACAATGAGCAGTTCTTC.

The chain joins TRBV13 to TRBJ1-4; D call uncertain. Germline V gives CDR1 PRHDT, CDR2 FYEKMQ (reference sequence). CDR3 length equals 14 residues. Trimming removed 6 bases from V and 8 bases from J, with 16 bases in between. Written as DNA, the CDR3 is TGTGCCAGCAGAAAATTATACAGTGACGAAAAACTGTTTTTT. Translated: CASRKLYSDEKLFF.

There are a few counts of this clonotype. The V gene is TRBV6-5, the J gene TRBJ2-1, with 7 bases aligning to TRBD2. Germline CDR1 MNHEY, CDR2 SVGAGI. V shed 5 bases and J 1 base; nucleotides not matched to a gene: 11. The CDR3 sequence is 17 residues long. CDR3 DNA sequence: TGTGCCAGCAGTAGCGGGACCTTCCCCGTGTCCTACAATGAGCAGTTCTTC. This gives the protein CASSSGTFPVSYNEQFF.

The chain combines TRBV20-1 with TRBJ1-1; the match to TRBD1 covers 7 bases. The CDR3 contains 14 residues. V trimming: 3 bases; J trimming: 1 base; junction bases outside the gene matches: 5. The germline CDR1 and CDR2 sequences are DFQATT and SNEGSKA (reference sequence). CDR3 amino acids: CSAREGATNTEAFF. CDR3 nucleotides: TGCAGTGCTAGGGAGGGGGCGACGAACACTGAAGCTTTCTTT.

This clonotype was seen a few times. This sequence joins TRBV9 and TRBJ2-1; tentatively, D is TRBD2 (5 bases). The CDR3 totals 15 residues. Germline CDR1 SGDLS, CDR2 YYNGEE. Trimming took 3 bases from V and 0 from J, leaving 10 bases between them. The DNA of the CDR3 is TGTGCCAGCAGCGCGAGCGGAACCTCCTACAATGAGCAGTTCTTC. Protein product: CASSASGTSYNEQFF. The complete variable domain, with remaining parts taken from reference TRBV9 and TRBJ2-1, reads DSGVTQTPKHLITATGQRVTLRCSPRSGDLSVYWYQQSLDQGLQFLIQYYNGEERAKGNILERFSAQQFPDLHSELNLSSLELGDSALYFCASSASGTSYNEQFFGPGTRLTVL.

The chain recombines TRBV6-4 with TRBJ2-1, with 8 bases matching TRBD2. The CDR3 is 15 residues long. J lost 1 base, V lost 3 bases, and 2 bases had no gene match. The V gene's germline CDR1 is MRHNA and CDR2 SNTAGT. CDR3 sequence (DNA): TGTGCCAGCAGTGAGGCTAGCGGGTCCTACAATGAGCAGTTCTTC. Protein: CASSEASGSYNEQFF.

The sample holds a few counts of this clonotype. This chain links TRBV12-3 or TRBV12-4 with TRBJ2-3; perhaps TRBD1 as D (6 bases). This CDR3 comprises 14 residues. Trimming took 6 bases from V and 1 from J, leaving 11 bases between them. In DNA, the CDR3 is TGTGCCAGCAGCCCGGGACACCGCACAGATACGCAGTATTTT. Protein sequence: CASSPGHRTDTQYF.

This clonotype was counted only a few times. The gene calls are TRBV10-3 and TRBJ1-1; D remains unclear. The CDR3 extends over 12 amino acids. V shed 10 bases and J shed 5 bases, with 14 bases lying between them. Germline CDR1 and CDR2: ENHRY and SYGVKD. The CDR3 DNA sequence: TGTGCCACGGGTGGGTCCCTGACTGAAGCTTTCTTT. Its translation is CATGGSLTEAFF.

In this sample, this clonotype turned up many times. The chain links TRBV7-8 to TRBJ2-3; 9 positions match TRBD2. The V gene end was trimmed by 5 bases and the J gene end by 1 base; junction bases not matched to a gene: 7. The CDR3 consists of 16 residues. Germline loops: CDR1 SGHVS, CDR2 FQNEAQ. CDR3 bases: TGTGCCAGCAGCAGACTAGCGGTCCCTCGCACAGATACGCAGTATTTT. Translation gives CASSRLAVPRTDTQYF.

This chain uses TRBV12-3 or TRBV12-4 with TRBJ2-2, with TRBD2 matching 13 bases. This CDR3 has 20 amino acids. The junction had 17 bases not matched to a gene; V was cut back by 5 bases and J by 5 bases. The CDR3 loop reads CASSHSLGLAGTIGTGELFF. The CDR3 DNA is TGTGCCAGCAGTCATTCTCTGGGACTAGCGGGGACAATAGGAACCGGGGAGCTGTTTTTT.